This TCR beta chain stems from a study of T-cell reconstitution after alpha-beta-depleted transplantation in children. As regards this clonotype: The antigen remains unidentified. A much bigger clone sits one base away, suggesting this may be a read error.

The TCRbeta library was prepared with unique molecular identifiers. TCRdb re-analysed the PCR reads in MiXCR, keeping a single row per CDR3 protein. Counted here are 250,000 to 350,000 distinct CDR3 sequences, approximately 23% occurring once; the ten biggest clones make up 10% to 11%. CDR3 length: 13 residues. V was cut by 0 bases and J by 3 bases, with 7 bases left in between. Germline values: CDR1 SGHDT, CDR2 YYEEEE. Study observations and caveats: After transplant, at about two months, alpha-beta T cells were reportedly derived from several hundred expanded graft clones. Surviving recipient T cells and intrathymic progenitors accounted for some patients' high TCRbeta diversity at day 60.

The sequence was collected from a male patient younger than 18 who had a stem cell transplant for acute lymphoblastic leukemia, so the T cells may come from the graft donor. The rearrangement links TRBV5-6 to TRBJ2-7, with D maybe TRBD1 (5 bases). Sequencing was performed on PBMCs, mostly from graft donor cells, taken 180 days after TCRalphabeta/CD19-depleted stem cell transplant. This chain's CDR3 is CASSLGQRYEQYF. The CDR3 coding sequence is TGTGCCAGCAGCTTGGGACAGCGCTACGAGCAGTACTTC.